This T cell receptor beta chain was found in a study of blood T cell repertoires in COVID-19. On the study more broadly: Some COVID-19 samples were acute and others convalescent; all came from the United States, Italy and Spain. T cells, B-cell-depleted T cells, or PBMCs supplied cDNA or gDNA.

Original analysis: Cell counts per sample came from amplifying reference gene primers. The assay was immunoSEQ multiplex PCR, and TCRdb's table has in-frame clones only and misses some. That table gives V, J and clone size, and the DNA gave D and trimming. This table holds hundreds of thousands of clones, about 80% found once. Per the germline V gene, CDR1 is SGHRS and CDR2 is YFSETQ. Trimming pared 4 bases from V and 6 bases from J, leaving 17 bases between. This CDR3 comprises 14 residues. This sequence joins TRBV5-1 and TRBJ2-7; weak D call: TRBD1 (6 bases). The sequence came from a man aged 80 or over with acute or convalescent COVID-19. Input material: peripheral blood. Here the CDR3 reads CASSHELTGSEQYF. The CDR3 bases are TGCGCCAGCAGCCACGAACTCACAGGGAGCGAGCAGTACTTC. The full variable domain, rest sourced from reference TRBV5-1 and TRBJ2-7, is KAGVTQTPRYLIKTRGQQVTLSCSPISGHRSVSWYQQTPGQGLQFLFEYFSETQRNKGNFPGRFSGRQFSNSRSEMNVSTLELGDSALYLCASSHELTGSEQYFGPGTRLTVT.